Listed below are T cell receptor beta chains from one sample, sequenced in a study of cytomegalovirus exposure and HLA in healthy donors. Sequencing used immunoSEQ multiplex PCR; TCRdb keeps in-frame clones, though not all of them. This table lists 96,000 or so clones. Source material: PBMCs. Receptor source: a girl between 5 and 17 years old in good health and CMV-seropositive. Both conserved end residues are part of each CDR3. Each record gives: CDR3 protein, CDR3 DNA, J gene, V gene, D gene. D genes are given only for firm matches.

CDR3 protein: CASSFRQGYGYTF
CDR3 DNA: TGTGCCAGCAGCTTTCGTCAGGGCTATGGCTACACCTTC
J gene: TRBJ1-2
V gene: TRBV5-4
D gene: -

CDR3 protein: CASRKGARTEAFF
CDR3 DNA: TGTGCCAGCAGGAAGGGGGCCCGGACTGAAGCTTTCTTT
J gene: TRBJ1-1
V gene: TRBV28
D gene: TRBD1

CDR3 protein: CASSENGASQNSPLHF
CDR3 DNA: TGTGCCAGCAGTGAAAATGGGGCTTCTCAAAATTCACCCCTCCACTTT
J gene: TRBJ1-6
V gene: TRBV2
D gene: -

CDR3 protein: CASSGTAVQETQYF
CDR3 DNA: TGTGCCAGCAGCGGGACAGCCGTTCAAGAGACCCAGTACTTC
J gene: TRBJ2-5
V gene: TRBV4-2
D gene: TRBD1

CDR3 protein: CASSRTGDQPQHF
CDR3 DNA: TGTGCCAGCAGCCGGACAGGGGATCAGCCCCAGCATTTT
J gene: TRBJ1-5
V gene: TRBV6-1
D gene: TRBD1

CDR3 protein: CSVEVPGDRGSSGANVLTF
CDR3 DNA: TGCAGCGTTGAGGTTCCAGGGGACAGGGGATCGTCCGGGGCCAACGTCCTGACTTTC
J gene: TRBJ2-6
V gene: TRBV29-1
D gene: TRBD1

CDR3 protein: CASSLQDRSDYTF
CDR3 DNA: TGCGCCAGCAGCCTACAAGACAGGTCAGACTACACCTTC
J gene: TRBJ1-2
V gene: TRBV4-3
D gene: -

CDR3 protein: CASSPRDSQETQYF
CDR3 DNA: TGTGCCAGCTCACCGCGGGACAGTCAAGAGACCCAGTACTTC
J gene: TRBJ2-5
V gene: TRBV18
D gene: -

CDR3 protein: CASSFQEWDRVFF
CDR3 DNA: TGTGCCAGCAGTTTCCAGGAGTGGGACAGGGTTTTCTTT
J gene: TRBJ1-1
V gene: TRBV28
D gene: TRBD1

CDR3 protein: CASSFVGSGANVLTF
CDR3 DNA: TGTGCCAGCAGCTTTGTCGGGTCTGGGGCCAACGTCCTGACTTTC
J gene: TRBJ2-6
V gene: TRBV5-4
D gene: -

CDR3 protein: CASSPPGESTDTQYF
CDR3 DNA: TGTGCCAGCTCACCACCGGGAGAGAGTACAGATACGCAGTATTTT
J gene: TRBJ2-3
V gene: TRBV18
D gene: -

CDR3 protein: CASSGQGASNQPQHF
CDR3 DNA: TGTGCCAGTAGTGGTCAGGGGGCTAGCAATCAGCCCCAGCATTTT
J gene: TRBJ1-5
V gene: TRBV19
D gene: TRBD1

CDR3 protein: CASSLVSQGEQYF
CDR3 DNA: TGTGCCAGCAGCTTAGTCAGTCAGGGCGAGCAGTACTTC
J gene: TRBJ2-7
V gene: TRBV7-2
D gene: -

CDR3 protein: CASRVRGPGELFF
CDR3 DNA: TGTGCCAGCAGGGTCAGGGGTCCCGGGGAGCTGTTTTTT
J gene: TRBJ2-2
V gene: TRBV2
D gene: -

CDR3 protein: CASRLGGGEANEQFF
CDR3 DNA: TGCGCCAGCAGACTTGGGGGAGGGGAGGCCAATGAGCAGTTCTTC
J gene: TRBJ2-1
V gene: TRBV5-1
D gene: TRBD2

CDR3 protein: CASSSLGAPSTEAFF
CDR3 DNA: TGTGCCAGCAGTTCGCTGGGGGCGCCGAGTACTGAAGCTTTCTTT
J gene: TRBJ1-1
V gene: TRBV6-5
D gene: -

CDR3 protein: CASSEFMNTEAFF
CDR3 DNA: TGTGCCAGCAGTGAATTCATGAACACTGAAGCTTTCTTT
J gene: TRBJ1-1
V gene: TRBV2
D gene: -

CDR3 protein: CASSESSAGVWVKQYF
CDR3 DNA: TGCGCCAGCAGTGAGTCATCGGCAGGGGTTTGGGTAAAGCAGTACTTC
J gene: TRBJ2-7
V gene: TRBV10-1
D gene: -

CDR3 protein: CASSPGNSNQPQHF
CDR3 DNA: TGTGCCAGCTCACCCGGGAATAGCAATCAGCCCCAGCATTTT
J gene: TRBJ1-5
V gene: TRBV18
D gene: -

CDR3 protein: CAISEKDSYGYTF
CDR3 DNA: TGTGCCATCAGTGAGAAGGACAGCTATGGCTACACCTTC
J gene: TRBJ1-2
V gene: TRBV10-3
D gene: -

CDR3 protein: CASSLGPGRDTDTQYF
CDR3 DNA: TGTGCCAGCAGCTTGGGTCCCGGGAGAGACACAGATACGCAGTATTTT
J gene: TRBJ2-3
V gene: TRBV5-4
D gene: -

CDR3 protein: CASSRRGQSNSPLHF
CDR3 DNA: TGTGCCAGCAGTCGCCGGGGACAGAGTAATTCACCCCTCCACTTT
J gene: TRBJ1-6
V gene: TRBV6-5
D gene: TRBD1

CDR3 protein: CASSFSAGSAYEQYF
CDR3 DNA: TGCGCCAGCAGTTTTTCAGCGGGGAGCGCCTACGAGCAGTACTTC
J gene: TRBJ2-7
V gene: TRBV5-1
D gene: TRBD2

CDR3 protein: CSVATGDSYNEQFF
CDR3 DNA: TGCAGCGTCGCTACAGGGGACTCCTACAATGAGCAGTTCTTC
J gene: TRBJ2-1
V gene: TRBV29-1
D gene: TRBD1

CDR3 protein: CATQGQGQETQYF
CDR3 DNA: TGTGCCACACAAGGACAGGGCCAAGAGACCCAGTACTTC
J gene: TRBJ2-5
V gene: TRBV10-3
D gene: TRBD1

CDR3 protein: CASSSTGLFSDYGYTF
CDR3 DNA: TGTGCCAGCAGCTCCACCGGACTCTTCAGCGACTATGGCTACACCTTC
J gene: TRBJ1-2
V gene: TRBV11-2
D gene: -

CDR3 protein: CASSLVSGGASETQYF
CDR3 DNA: TGTGCCAGCAGCTTGGTTAGCGGGGGGGCATCAGAGACCCAGTACTTC
J gene: TRBJ2-5
V gene: TRBV5-4
D gene: TRBD2

CDR3 protein: CASSLAPTGETQYF
CDR3 DNA: TGTGCCAGCAGCTTAGCTCCCACGGGTGAGACCCAGTACTTC
J gene: TRBJ2-5
V gene: TRBV13
D gene: -

CDR3 protein: CASSIDRFSNQPQHF
CDR3 DNA: TGTGCCAGCAGCATCGACAGGTTTAGCAATCAGCCCCAGCATTTT
J gene: TRBJ1-5
V gene: TRBV11-2
D gene: -

CDR3 protein: CASSQGASTSYEQYF
CDR3 DNA: TGTGCCAGCAGCCAAGGGGCTAGCACCTCCTACGAGCAGTACTTC
J gene: TRBJ2-7
V gene: TRBV4-2
D gene: -

CDR3 protein: CASSLKQGPSNEQFF
CDR3 DNA: TGCGCCAGCAGCCTAAAACAGGGCCCGAGCAATGAGCAGTTCTTC
J gene: TRBJ2-1
V gene: TRBV4-1
D gene: -

CDR3 protein: CASKQGSQTDSPLHF
CDR3 DNA: TGTGCCAGCAAACAGGGCTCGCAGACCGATTCACCCCTCCACTTT
J gene: TRBJ1-6
V gene: TRBV5-4
D gene: -

CDR3 protein: CASSLVGTGASEAFF
CDR3 DNA: TGTGCCAGCAGCTTAGTTGGGACAGGGGCGTCCGAAGCTTTCTTT
J gene: TRBJ1-1
V gene: TRBV7-9
D gene: TRBD1

CDR3 protein: CATSRDPAYGFEQFF
CDR3 DNA: TGTGCCACCAGCAGAGATCCAGCCTACGGGTTTGAGCAGTTCTTC
J gene: TRBJ2-1
V gene: TRBV15
D gene: -

CDR3 protein: CASSQRTEGYEQYF
CDR3 DNA: TGCGCCAGCAGCCAAAGGACAGAAGGCTACGAGCAGTACTTC
J gene: TRBJ2-7
V gene: TRBV4-1
D gene: -

CDR3 protein: CAGSGGSRYQETQYF
CDR3 DNA: TGTGCCGGGAGTGGCGGCAGCCGGTACCAAGAGACCCAGTACTTC
J gene: TRBJ2-5
V gene: TRBV30
D gene: -

CDR3 protein: CASSSGTVASPLHF
CDR3 DNA: TGCGCCAGCAGCTCCGGGACAGTGGCTTCACCCCTCCACTTT
J gene: TRBJ1-6
V gene: TRBV5-1
D gene: TRBD1

CDR3 protein: CASSLPTGRNTEAFF
CDR3 DNA: TGTGCCAGCAGCTTACCGACAGGGAGGAACACTGAAGCTTTCTTT
J gene: TRBJ1-1
V gene: TRBV7-9
D gene: TRBD1

CDR3 protein: CASSLPQGAHGYTF
CDR3 DNA: TGTGCCAGCAGTTTGCCTCAGGGGGCGCATGGCTACACCTTC
J gene: TRBJ1-2
V gene: TRBV28
D gene: TRBD1

CDR3 protein: CASRSWGEFF
CDR3 DNA: TGTGCAAGTCGCTCGTGGGGGGAGTTCTTC
J gene: TRBJ2-1
V gene: TRBV12-2
D gene: -

CDR3 protein: CASSFGTAYNEQFF
CDR3 DNA: TGTGCCAGCAGCTTCGGGACAGCCTACAATGAGCAGTTCTTC
J gene: TRBJ2-1
V gene: TRBV5-6
D gene: TRBD1

CDR3 protein: CASSIDGAGLAGAKNIQYF
CDR3 DNA: TGTGCCAGTAGTATAGATGGGGCCGGACTAGCGGGGGCCAAAAACATTCAGTACTTC
J gene: TRBJ2-4
V gene: TRBV19
D gene: TRBD2

CDR3 protein: CASSPPGREDTGELFF
CDR3 DNA: TGTGCCAGCAGCCCTCCGGGGAGGGAAGACACCGGGGAGCTGTTTTTT
J gene: TRBJ2-2
V gene: TRBV11-1
D gene: TRBD2

CDR3 protein: CASSYSPELNQPQHF
CDR3 DNA: TGTGCCAGCAGTTACTCCCCCGAGCTTAATCAGCCCCAGCATTTT
J gene: TRBJ1-5
V gene: TRBV6-5
D gene: -

CDR3 protein: CASSEAWGRMNGYTF
CDR3 DNA: TGTGCCAGCAGTGAAGCTTGGGGGCGGATGAATGGCTACACCTTC
J gene: TRBJ1-2
V gene: TRBV2
D gene: -

CDR3 protein: CASSVDQGPYGYTF
CDR3 DNA: TGTGCCAGCAGCGTAGACCAGGGGCCGTATGGCTACACCTTC
J gene: TRBJ1-2
V gene: TRBV9
D gene: -

CDR3 protein: CASSSGGQINIQYF
CDR3 DNA: TGTGCCAGCAGCTCAGGGGGACAAATAAACATTCAGTACTTC
J gene: TRBJ2-4
V gene: TRBV9
D gene: TRBD1

CDR3 protein: CASSGRGQGYYEQYF
CDR3 DNA: TGTGCCAGCAGCGGCCGTGGACAAGGGTACTACGAGCAGTACTTC
J gene: TRBJ2-7
V gene: TRBV11-1
D gene: -

CDR3 protein: CARSLGLAPMGTGELFF
CDR3 DNA: TGTGCCAGAAGCTTGGGACTAGCGCCCATGGGCACCGGGGAGCTGTTTTTT
J gene: TRBJ2-2
V gene: TRBV5-3
D gene: TRBD2

CDR3 protein: CASSLSDRGYGYTF
CDR3 DNA: TGTGCCAGCAGTCTCTCCGACAGAGGCTATGGCTACACCTTC
J gene: TRBJ1-2
V gene: TRBV6-5
D gene: -

CDR3 protein: CASSQSAGAVSYEQYF
CDR3 DNA: TGCGCCAGCAGCCAAAGCGCGGGGGCCGTCTCCTACGAGCAGTACTTC
J gene: TRBJ2-7
V gene: TRBV5-1
D gene: -

CDR3 protein: CSVLAANPEAFF
CDR3 DNA: TGCAGCGTTCTGGCGGCAAACCCTGAAGCTTTCTTT
J gene: TRBJ1-1
V gene: TRBV29-1
D gene: -

CDR3 protein: CASSHRVNSGNTIYF
CDR3 DNA: TGTGCCAGCAGCCACCGGGTCAACTCTGGAAACACCATATATTTT
J gene: TRBJ1-3
V gene: TRBV6-6
D gene: -

CDR3 protein: CASSTGLAGVYNEQFF
CDR3 DNA: TGTGCCAGCAGCACTGGACTAGCGGGGGTGTACAATGAGCAGTTCTTC
J gene: TRBJ2-1
V gene: TRBV5-4
D gene: TRBD2